One and the same sample provided the 9 T cell receptor beta chains below, sequenced in a study of neoadjuvant anti-PD-1 for oral cavity cancer. Time point specified: after neoadjuvant nivolumab, at surgical resection. Produced via immunoSEQ multiplex PCR; TCRdb's table is partial and in-frame only. The top ten clones hold 2.5% to 3% of a sample with roughly 8,100 clones, approximately 70% of them seen once. The input for sequencing was PBMCs, taken after nivolumab (anti-PD-1) treatment. Source of these receptors: a person aged 40 to 85 with oral cavity squamous cell carcinoma.

The V call is TRBV7-2, the J call TRBJ2-1; D gene uncertain. The V and J ends lost 1 base and 6 bases respectively, with 7 bases between them. The CDR3 totals 13 residues. Germline CDR1 reads SGHTA; CDR2 reads FQGNSA. Here the CDR3 DNA reads TGTGCCAGCAGCTTAGATTTCCCCAATGAGCAGTTCTTC. This sequence encodes CASSLDFPNEQFF.

There are a few counts of this clone. The V call is TRBV6-4, the J call TRBJ2-1, with D possibly matching TRBD2 (5 bases). V was trimmed by 3 bases and J by 8 bases, leaving 11 bases between them. Looked up from germline, CDR1 is MRHNA and CDR2 is SNTAGT. This CDR3 has 13 amino acids. As DNA, the CDR3 is TGTGCCAGCAGTGAAGCGGAAATGGATGAGCAGTTCTTC. Protein product: CASSEAEMDEQFF.

The chain is built from TRBV29-1 and TRBJ2-2, with 8 bases identical to TRBD1. This CDR3 has 13 amino acids. Trimming at V came to 6 bases and at J to 6 bases, leaving 6 bases not matched to a gene. The germline gives CDR1 SQVTM, CDR2 ANQGSEA. The CDR3 loop is CSVRLQGAGELFF. The CDR3 DNA sequence: TGCAGCGTCCGATTACAGGGGGCCGGGGAGCTGTTTTTT.

This rearrangement joins TRBV4-3 to TRBJ1-4; TRBD1 aligns across 8 bases. Germline V gene data show CDR1 as LGHNA and CDR2 as YSLEER. The length of the CDR3 is 15 residues. Unmatched junction bases numbered 8, after V lost 4 bases and J lost 7 bases. The CDR3 DNA reads as TGCGCCAGCAGCCGAAGACAGGGGTGGCGTGAAAAACTGTTTTTT. Translating gives CASSRRQGWREKLFF.

The genes are TRBV19 and TRBJ1-2; unclear D gene. CDR1 LNHDA and CDR2 SQIVND come from the germline V gene (reference sequence). V was shortened by 7 bases and J by 1 base, with 10 bases between the two germline ends. The CDR3 extends over 13 amino acids. Here the CDR3 reads CASTGRSNYGYTF. Here the CDR3 DNA reads TGTGCCAGTACGGGAAGGAGTAACTATGGCTACACCTTC.

The chain links TRBV19 to TRBJ1-5; D gene uncertain. The CDR3 loop spans 13 amino acids. Trimming shortened V by 3 bases and J by 3 bases, and 6 bases separated the two germline ends. Germline CDR1 LNHDA, CDR2 SQIVND (reference sequence). As DNA, the CDR3 is TGTGCCAGTAGTATGTCAGCCAATCAGCCCCAGCATTTT. Translated, it gives CASSMSANQPQHF.

The rearrangement joins TRBV5-1 to TRBJ2-4; possibly TRBD1 or TRBD2 for D (5 bases each). Per the germline V gene, CDR1 is SGHRS and CDR2 is YFSETQ. V lost 4 bases and J 5 bases, leaving 16 bases between the germline ends. The CDR3 sequence is 15 residues long. This CDR3 reads CASSPRQGEQNIQYF. The DNA for the CDR3 is TGCGCCAGCAGCCCTCGGCAGGGAGAGCAAAACATTCAGTACTTC.

The chain couples TRBV27 to TRBJ1-5; D is undetermined. Per germline, CDR1 MNHEY and CDR2 SMNVEV (reference sequence). The CDR3 has 15 amino acids. The V end lost 0 bases, the J end lost 1 base, and 7 bases lay between the germline ends. The CDR3 bases are TGTGCCAGCAGTTTATCGCCGGGGAGCAATCAGCCCCAGCATTTT. Translated, it gives CASSLSPGSNQPQHF.

This CDR3 is CASSTPATGARNTEAFF. The CDR3 DNA reads TGTGCCAGTAGTACCCCGGCGACAGGGGCCAGGAACACTGAAGCTTTCTTT. This chain joins TRBV19 and TRBJ1-1; 8 nucleotides line up with TRBD1. The CDR3 has 17 amino acids. With 4 bases clipped from V and 1 base from J, the junction kept 11 bases outside the gene matches. Per germline, CDR1 LNHDA and CDR2 SQIVND (reference sequence).